The sequence of this TCR beta chain was determined in a study of T cell responses to AZD1222 COVID-19 vaccine. Findings of the study overall: Elevations in Spike-specific TCR breadth and depth followed administration of two AZD1222 doses. No day 14 peak samples; only post-peak repertoires were characterized. In the spike-specific TCR repertoire, nearly half reportedly target unmutated variant regions. Among the donors, most were white British and more were female, and clonal diversity was possibly underestimated.

The CDR3 totals 16 residues. Trimming stripped 4 bases from V and 5 bases from J, with 19 bases between. Germline CDR1 SGHDT, CDR2 YYEEEE. The assay was immunoSEQ multiplex PCR, and TCRdb's table has in-frame clones only and misses some. The sample lists 130,000 to 150,000 clones, roughly 90% seen once, with around 2.7% in the top ten. As concerns this clone: Its target is unknown.

Specimen: peripheral blood, collected on day 0 of AZD1222 vaccination. The chain has TRBV5-6 and TRBJ1-5; D is perhaps TRBD1 (5 bases). The clonotype was recovered from an adult in good health. CDR3 sequence reads: CASSVGGLNPDQPQHF. CDR3 coding DNA: TGTGCCAGCAGCGTGGGGGGACTTAACCCCGATCAGCCCCAGCATTTT.